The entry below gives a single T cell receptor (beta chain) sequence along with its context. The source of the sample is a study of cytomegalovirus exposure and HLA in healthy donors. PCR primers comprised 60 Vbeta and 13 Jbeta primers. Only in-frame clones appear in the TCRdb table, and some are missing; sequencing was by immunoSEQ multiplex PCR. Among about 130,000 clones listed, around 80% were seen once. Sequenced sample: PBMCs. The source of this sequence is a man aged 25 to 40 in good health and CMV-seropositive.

This CDR3 is CASSAGDRGYQPQHF. The CDR3 DNA reads as TGTGCCAGCAGCGCCGGGGACAGGGGCTATCAGCCCCAGCATTTT. The chain employs TRBV7-2 and TRBJ1-5, with 10 bases fitting TRBD1. The V and J ends lost 5 bases and 5 bases, in that order; junction bases with no gene match: 6. The CDR3 is 15 amino acids. The germline CDR1 and CDR2 sequences are SGHTA and FQGNSA.